This T cell receptor (beta chain) was identified during a study of cytomegalovirus exposure and HLA in healthy donors. Study results and limitations: HLA alleles showed associations with approximately 15,000 TCR beta sequences in a later analysis, at a 0.05 false discovery rate. With later analysis, a missense DCLRE1C variant became linked to TCR beta V- and J-gene trimming.

This CDR3 is built from 14 residues. V lost 2 bases to trimming and J lost 9 bases, with 14 bases between them. Germline V lookup: CDR1 LNHDA, CDR2 SQIVND (reference sequence). This clone turned up a few times. The antigen is undetermined. PCR amplification relied on 60 Vbeta primers (plus 13 Jbeta primers). This table comes from immunoSEQ multiplex PCR, and its TCRdb copy is limited to in-frame clones, with some not included. The repertoire has more than 110,000 clones, roughly four fifths of them found once; the top ten carry about 6.5%. The receptor comes from a man aged 25-45 years in good health and CMV-seronegative. Sequencing input: PBMCs. This chain connects TRBV19 to TRBJ1-5, with a possible D match to TRBD1 (6 bases). The CDR3 protein is CASSIRGGGPPQHF. The CDR3 DNA sequence: TGTGCCAGTAGTATAAGAGGGGGGGGCCCGCCCCAGCATTTT. The whole variable domain, filled in from reference TRBV19 and TRBJ1-5, reads DGGITQSPKYLFRKEGQNVTLSCEQNLNHDAMYWYRQDPGQGLRLIYYSQIVNDFQKGDIAEGYSVSREKKESFPLTVTSAQKNPTAFYLCASSIRGGGPPQHFGDGTRLSIL.